The sequence of this T cell receptor beta chain was determined in a study of blood T cell repertoires in COVID-19. Background on the study: T cells, B-cell-depleted T cells, or PBMCs supplied cDNA or gDNA.

Per the authors' pipeline: By means of reference gene primer amplification, nucleated cell counts were estimated. Measured with immunoSEQ multiplex PCR; TCRdb has only the in-frame clones, and not every one. The V and J calls and clone size come from that table; D and trimming were worked out from the DNA. The sample lists about 210,000 clones, 86% occurring once. This CDR3 has 14 residues. Germline CDR1 is SGHVS and CDR2 is FQNEAQ. Between the trimmed V and J ends, which lost 0 bases and 9 bases, there was a span of 12 bases. V gene TRBV7-8 combines with J gene TRBJ2-1, with D maybe TRBD1 (6 bases). This receptor was identified in a woman aged 70-85 years with acute or convalescent COVID-19. Sequencing input: peripheral blood. In nucleotides, the CDR3 is TGTGCCAGCAGCTTAGCGGGACAAGAGGGTGAGCAGTTCTTC. Translated: CASSLAGQEGEQFF.